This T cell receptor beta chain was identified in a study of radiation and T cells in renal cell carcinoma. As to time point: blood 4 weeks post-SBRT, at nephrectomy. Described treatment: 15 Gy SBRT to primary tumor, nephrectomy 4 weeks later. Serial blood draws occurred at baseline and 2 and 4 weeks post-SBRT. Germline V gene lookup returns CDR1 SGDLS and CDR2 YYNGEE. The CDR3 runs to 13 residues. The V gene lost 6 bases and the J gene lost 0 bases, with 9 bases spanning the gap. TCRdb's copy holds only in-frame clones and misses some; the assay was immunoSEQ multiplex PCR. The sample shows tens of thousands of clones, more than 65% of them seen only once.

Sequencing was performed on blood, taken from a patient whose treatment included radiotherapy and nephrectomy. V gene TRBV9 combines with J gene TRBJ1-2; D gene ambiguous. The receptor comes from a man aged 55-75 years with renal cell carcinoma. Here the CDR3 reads CASNGPSNYGYTF. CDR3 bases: TGTGCCAGCAACGGACCCTCTAACTATGGCTACACCTTC.